Below, 25 T cell receptor beta chains from the same sample are listed, as sequenced in a study of cytomegalovirus exposure and HLA in healthy donors. With 60 Vbeta and 13 Jbeta primers, the PCR was carried out. This table comes from immunoSEQ multiplex PCR, and its TCRdb copy is limited to in-frame clones, with some not included. Of some 120,000 clones listed, under 85% are singletons. The specimen was PBMCs. Receptors were obtained from a woman between 50 and 59 years old in good health and CMV-seropositive.

This clone was detected only a few times. CDR3 sequence reads: CASSAWDRLQPQHF. The CDR3 DNA follows: TGTGCCAGCAGTGCGTGGGACAGACTCCAGCCCCAGCATTTT. The rearrangement joins TRBV2 to TRBJ1-5; 7 nucleotides line up with TRBD1. The CDR3 has 14 residues. V lost 4 bases to trimming and J lost 7 bases; unmatched junction nucleotides: 7. Looked up from germline, CDR1 is SNHLY and CDR2 is FYNNEI.

Only one count was recorded for this clone. The chain joins TRBV30 to TRBJ1-1, with no clear D. The CDR3 loop spans 14 amino acids. Looked up from germline, CDR1 is GTSNPN and CDR2 is SVGIG (reference sequence). V was shortened by 0 bases and J by 0 bases, with 8 bases between the two germline ends. The CDR3 nucleotides read TGTGCCTGGAGTGTAATCAACATGAACACTGAAGCTTTCTTT. It specifies CAWSVINMNTEAFF.

The rearrangement links TRBV29-1 to TRBJ1-2, with D unclear. The V gene lost 4 bases and the J gene lost 0 bases, with 9 bases spanning the gap. The V gene's germline CDR1 is SQVTM and CDR2 ANQGSEA. The CDR3 runs 13 residues. The CDR3 loop is CSVGIATNYGYTF. In DNA, the CDR3 is TGCAGCGTTGGAATAGCTACTAACTATGGCTACACCTTC. The full variable domain, in which reference TRBV29-1 and TRBJ1-2 provide the parts outside the CDR3, is SAVISQKPSRDICQRGTSLTIQCQVDSQVTMMFWYRQQPGQSLTLIATANQGSEATYESGFVIDKFPISRPNLTFSTLTVSNMSPEDSSIYLCSVGIATNYGYTFGSGTRLTVV.

This clone occurred once. The V and J genes are TRBV30 and TRBJ2-2; D is unresolved. The CDR3 covers 15 residues. V lost 0 bases, J lost 2 bases, and 10 bases lay in between. From germline, CDR1 is GTSNPN and CDR2 SVGIG (reference sequence). The CDR3: CAWSVLRRNTGELFF. The CDR3 region has the DNA TGTGCCTGGAGTGTACTGCGGCGCAACACCGGGGAGCTGTTTTTT.

The rearrangement uses TRBV7-2 and TRBJ1-1; 10 bases fit TRBD1. Germline CDR1 is SGHTA and CDR2 is FQGNSA. The CDR3 has 15 amino acids. J gave up 5 bases and V 3 bases, and 6 bases lay outside the gene matches. As DNA, the CDR3 is TGTGCCAGCAGCTTCTGGACAGGGGGAGAAACTGAAGCTTTCTTT. This translates into CASSFWTGGETEAFF.

The chain links TRBV5-1 to TRBJ1-4, with D maybe TRBD1 (6 bases). V was cut by 4 bases and J by 0 bases, with 10 bases left in between. The CDR3 spans 15 residues. The germline CDR1 and CDR2 sequences are SGHRS and YFSETQ. The chain's CDR3 is CASSGTPSTNEKLFF. The CDR3 region has the DNA TGCGCCAGCAGCGGGACACCGTCAACTAATGAAAAACTGTTTTTT.

The chain combines TRBV5-6 with TRBJ2-7; 8 bases map to TRBD2. Germline trimming cut 0 bases from V and 9 bases from J; bases unmatched to any gene: 8. The CDR3 runs 14 residues. Germline CDR1 SGHDT, CDR2 YYEEEE. The CDR3 region is CASSLAGGLSGQYF. DNA for the CDR3: TGTGCCAGCAGCTTGGCGGGGGGGCTCTCCGGGCAGTACTTC.

In this sample, this clone turned up a few times. The CDR3 here is CASSYSPGSEQYF. The CDR3 DNA follows: TGTGCCAGCAGTTACTCCCCCGGTAGCGAGCAGTACTTC. The gene calls are TRBV6-6 and TRBJ2-5, with unresolved D. The J call may be incorrect, as the DNA end agrees better with TRBJ2-7. The CDR3 is 13 residues long. In germline, CDR1 is MNHNY, CDR2 SVGAGI (reference sequence).

The chain employs TRBV7-2 and TRBJ1-5, with TRBD1 identical over 7 bases. Losses at the gene ends were 5 bases for V and 6 bases for J; bases not matched to a gene: 7. This CDR3 is built from 14 residues. The germline CDR1 and CDR2 sequences are SGHTA and FQGNSA. The CDR3 spells CASSPRDSLQPQHF. CDR3 in DNA: TGTGCCAGCAGCCCCCGGGACAGCCTTCAGCCCCAGCATTTT.

This chain links TRBV2 with TRBJ1-2; tentative D call: TRBD1 (5 bases). The CDR3 is 14 amino acids. Per germline, CDR1 SNHLY and CDR2 FYNNEI. V was pared by 3 bases and J by 0 bases, with 8 bases between. CDR3 DNA: TGTGCCAGCAGTGATGCGACAGCTAACTATGGCTACACCTTC. Encoded protein: CASSDATANYGYTF. Looking up the rest from reference TRBV2 and TRBJ1-2 gives the full variable domain: EPEVTQTPSHQVTQMGQEVILRCVPISNHLYFYWYRQILGQKVEFLVSFYNNEISEKSEIFDDQFSVERPDGSNFTLKIRSTKLEDSAMYFCASSDATANYGYTFGSGTRLTVV.

V usage is TRBV7-2 and J usage is TRBJ1-3; 7 bases line up with TRBD1. The V gene's germline CDR1 is SGHTA and CDR2 FQGNSA. The CDR3 runs to 17 residues. V lost 1 base, J lost 0 bases, and 6 bases stayed unmatched. The CDR3 nucleotides read TGTGCCAGCAGCTTAGGCTGGGACAGCTACTCTGGAAACACCATATATTTT. Encoded protein: CASSLGWDSYSGNTIYF.

The chain uses TRBV19 and TRBJ1-2; TRBD1 matches 7 bases. This CDR3 spans 15 amino acids. CDR1 is LNHDA, CDR2 SQIVND, per germline (reference sequence). V lost 5 bases and J lost 4; bases outside the gene matches: 10. This chain's CDR3 is CASSPRQGIVYGYTF. CDR3 coding DNA: TGTGCCAGTAGTCCGCGACAGGGAATCGTCTATGGCTACACCTTC.

V is TRBV27 and J is TRBJ2-7; 8 nucleotides agree with TRBD1. This CDR3 region has 16 residues. The germline V gene encodes CDR1 MNHEY and CDR2 SMNVEV (reference sequence). Unmatched junction bases numbered 8, after V lost 0 bases and J lost 4 bases. The CDR3 DNA reads TGTGCCAGCAGTTTATCCCCCGGGACAGGCGGGTACGAGCAGTACTTC. Amino acid sequence: CASSLSPGTGGYEQYF.

This chain links TRBV19 with TRBJ1-1; D not resolved. The CDR3 runs 12 residues. The V end was cut by 3 bases, the J end by 9 bases, with 11 bases between. CDR1 and CDR2 (germline): LNHDA, SQIVND (reference sequence). The CDR3 region is CASSINSYQAFF. DNA for the CDR3: TGTGCCAGTAGTATTAACAGCTACCAAGCTTTCTTT.

This clone appeared a few times. The chain combines TRBV18 with TRBJ2-7, with TRBD2 matching over 12 bases. Germline V gives CDR1 KGHSH, CDR2 LQKENI. V lost 6 bases, J lost 0 bases, and 3 bases stayed unmatched. CDR3 length equals 15 residues. CDR3 in amino acids: CASSPGLAGSYEQYF. As DNA, the CDR3 is TGTGCCAGCTCCCCGGGACTAGCGGGCTCCTACGAGCAGTACTTC.

The V call is TRBV21-1, the J call TRBJ2-2; the table calls TRBD2, which could not be checked here. TRBV21-1 is a recognized pseudogene. This CDR3 is 19 amino acids long. CDR3 in DNA: TGTGCCAGCAGCAAAGCGAATCCGGGAGGGACGGTAGATGTTGCGGAGCTGTTTTTT. This translates into CASSKANPGGTVDVAELFF.

The V and J genes are TRBV4-3 and TRBJ2-5; D is unresolved. The DNA matches TRBJ2-7 better at its end, which makes the J call doubtful. CDR1 and CDR2 (germline): LGHNA, YSLEER. CDR3 length: 13 amino acids. The CDR3 region has the DNA TGCGCCAGCAGCCAAGAGCGTTACTACGAGCAGTACTTC. It codes for CASSQERYYEQYF.

V usage is TRBV7-2 and J usage is TRBJ2-3; D may be TRBD1 (5 bases). Trimming took off 5 bases at V and 6 bases at J, with 18 bases between the two ends. CDR3 length: 15 residues. Germline V gene lookup returns CDR1 SGHTA and CDR2 FQGNSA. DNA for the CDR3: TGTGCCAGCAGCGAACGTGAGAAGGGGAAGGATACGCAGTATTTT. It yields the protein CASSEREKGKDTQYF.

This rearrangement joins TRBV15 to TRBJ1-4; TRBD1 agrees at 9 bases. Germline CDR1 reads LNHNV; CDR2 reads YYDKDF (reference sequence). The trim removed 0 bases at V and 4 bases at J, leaving 3 bases unmatched. The CDR3 length is 16 residues. The DNA of the CDR3 is TGTGCCACCAGCAGAGAGGGGACAGGGTATAATGAAAAACTGTTTTTT. Translating it yields CATSREGTGYNEKLFF.

This sequence joins TRBV10-3 and TRBJ2-5; D is perhaps TRBD1 (5 bases). This CDR3 has 14 amino acids. Germline assignment: CDR1 ENHRY and CDR2 SYGVKD. With 3 bases removed from V and 2 bases from J, the gap between germline ends came to 10 bases. In DNA form, the CDR3 reads TGTGCCATCAGTGAAAGGGGCCCACAAGAGACCCAGTACTTC. Its protein product is CAISERGPQETQYF.

CDR3 region: CASGSGGAGKNIQYF. The CDR3 coding sequence is TGTGCCAGCGGTAGCGGGGGGGCCGGCAAAAACATTCAGTACTTC. The chain links TRBV9 to TRBJ2-4, with 11 positions matching TRBD2. The V gene's germline CDR1 is SGDLS and CDR2 YYNGEE. There are 15 residues in the CDR3. Trimming took 7 bases from V and 3 from J; bases not matched to a gene: 6.

V and J are TRBV27 and TRBJ1-2, with a tentative D call TRBD1 (6 bases). V lost 2 bases, J lost 3 bases, and 7 bases lay in between. Germline-derived CDR1 and CDR2 are MNHEY and SMNVEV (reference sequence). This CDR3 spans 13 amino acids. The CDR3 DNA is TGTGCCAGCAGTTTAAGACAGGACTATGGCTACACCTTC. Residues: CASSLRQDYGYTF.

The genes are TRBV6-6 and TRBJ1-1; no clear D. CDR3 length equals 12 residues. The ends were cut back, 5 bases at V and 7 bases at J, with 11 bases in the middle. Per the germline V gene, CDR1 is MNHNY and CDR2 is SVGAGI (reference sequence). CDR3 region: CASSLLVGEAFF. The CDR3 coding sequence is TGTGCCAGCAGTCTCCTAGTGGGTGAAGCTTTCTTT.

The chain couples TRBV27 to TRBJ1-1; 9 nucleotides line up with TRBD1. The CDR3 has 14 amino acids. J gave up 5 bases and V 2 bases, and 3 bases lay outside the gene matches. Germline V gene lookup returns CDR1 MNHEY and CDR2 SMNVEV (reference sequence). CDR3 sequence: CASSLVTGGTEAFF. CDR3 in DNA: TGTGCCAGCAGTTTAGTGACAGGGGGGACTGAAGCTTTCTTT.

The gene calls are TRBV7-2 and TRBJ1-5, with D possibly matching TRBD1 (6 bases). Germline values: CDR1 SGHTA, CDR2 FQGNSA. V was cut by 2 bases and J by 0 bases, with 14 bases left in between. The CDR3 extends over 17 amino acids. CDR3 residues: CASSLTTGIYSNQPQHF. In DNA, the CDR3 is TGTGCCAGCAGCTTAACGACAGGAATTTATAGCAATCAGCCCCAGCATTTT.